This T cell receptor (beta chain) is from a study of T-cell reconstitution after alpha-beta-depleted transplantation in children. Points from the study as a whole: Some patients' high day-60 TCRbeta diversity was attributed to recipient cells surviving conditioning. T-cell numbers and diversity, one year after transplant, stemmed largely from T cells that were newly produced. Several hundred expanded graft clones reportedly gave rise to the alpha-beta T cells present about two months after transplant.

This clonotype showed up just a few times. Its target is not known. The CDR3 has 15 residues. The V gene lost 0 bases and the J gene lost 4 bases, with 13 bases spanning the gap. In germline, CDR1 is MNHEY, CDR2 SVGEGT. Unique molecular identifiers were used in preparing the TCRbeta library. Via MiXCR, TCRdb re-called the PCR reads, giving one row per CDR3 protein. This table holds about 350,000 distinct CDR3 sequences, 16% found once. The sequences come from PBMCs, mostly from graft donor cells, collected 360 days after TCRalphabeta/CD19-depleted stem cell transplant. The chain joins TRBV6-2 or TRBV6-3 to TRBJ2-7; D may be TRBD2 (6 bases). This TCR came from a male patient between 2 and 10 years old who had a stem cell transplant for acute lymphoblastic leukemia, so the T cells may come from the graft donor. CDR3 loop: CASSYSSGWTYEQYF. CDR3 nucleotides: TGTGCCAGCAGTTACTCGAGCGGGTGGACTTACGAGCAGTACTTC.